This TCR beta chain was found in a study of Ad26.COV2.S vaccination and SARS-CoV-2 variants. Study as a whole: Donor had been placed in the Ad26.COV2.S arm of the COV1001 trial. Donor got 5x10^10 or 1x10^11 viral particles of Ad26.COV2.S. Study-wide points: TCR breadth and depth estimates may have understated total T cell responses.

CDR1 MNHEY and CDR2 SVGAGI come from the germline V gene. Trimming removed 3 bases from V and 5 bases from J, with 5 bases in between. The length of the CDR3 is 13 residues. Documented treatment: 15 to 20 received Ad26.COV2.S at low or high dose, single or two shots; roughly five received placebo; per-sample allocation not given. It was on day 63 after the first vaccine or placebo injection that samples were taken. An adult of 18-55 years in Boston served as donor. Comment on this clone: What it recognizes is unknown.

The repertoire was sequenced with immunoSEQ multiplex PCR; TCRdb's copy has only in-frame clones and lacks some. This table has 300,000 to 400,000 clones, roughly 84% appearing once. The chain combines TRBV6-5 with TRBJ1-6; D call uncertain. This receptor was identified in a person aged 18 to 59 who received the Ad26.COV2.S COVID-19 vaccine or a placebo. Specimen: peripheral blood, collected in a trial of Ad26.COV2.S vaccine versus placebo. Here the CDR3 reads CASSYHNNSPLHF. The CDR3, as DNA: TGTGCCAGCAGTTATCATAATAATTCACCCCTCCACTTT.